This is a list of T cell receptor beta chains from one sample in a study of cytomegalovirus exposure and HLA in healthy donors. Here immunoSEQ multiplex PCR was the method, and the copy in TCRdb shows in-frame clones only, minus some. This sample has about 140,000 clones, with more than 75% found just once. The sequenced sample consisted of PBMCs. All receptors derive from a woman aged 50 to 65 in good health and CMV-seropositive. Both conserved end residues are trimmed from each CDR3. The D gene is left open where the match is weak.

>TRBV11-3|TRBD1|13|TRBJ2-1
ASSSGQGSYNEQF
>TRBV30|TRBD1|14|TRBJ1-4
AWSVRMGQGSEKLF
>TRBV23-1|TRBD2|19|TRBJ2-1
ASSQSLAPHSGLAEYNEQF
>TRBV27|-|11|TRBJ2-3
ASRAMLTDTQY
>TRBV7-2|-|12|TRBJ2-7
ASSLMRQTYEQY
>TRBV7-2|-|13|TRBJ1-2
ASSLDRGSNYGYT
>TRBV21-1|-|11|TRBJ2-7
ARTGLIGYEQY
>TRBV29-1|TRBD2|13|TRBJ2-3
SVGTSGAGGDTQY
>TRBV10-2|-|10|TRBJ2-1
ASSESLNEQF
>TRBV5-6|TRBD2|13|TRBJ2-3
ASSRGLAYTDTQY
>TRBV29-1|-|9|TRBJ2-7
SVVYLYEQY
>TRBV10-2|TRBD2|14|TRBJ2-7
ASSEGFGRAHYEQY
>TRBV5-8|TRBD1|13|TRBJ1-1
ASSLAGTGGDEAF
>TRBV19|-|11|TRBJ2-3
ASRQRSTDTQY
>TRBV25-1|-|12|TRBJ2-1
ASKDGSSYNEQF
>TRBV7-2|-|14|TRBJ1-2
ASSLVVTGSNYGYT
>TRBV7-3|TRBD2|16|TRBJ2-1
ASSLRGGLAAIYNEQF
>TRBV20-1|-|9|TRBJ2-7
SAGDIYEQY
>TRBV6-6|-|10|TRBJ1-1
ASTDRNTEAF
>TRBV4-3|TRBD1|13|TRBJ1-5
ASSPYRGGNQPQH
>TRBV7-9|-|11|TRBJ1-1
ASSLGMNTEAF
>TRBV15|TRBD2|14|TRBJ2-7
ATSRDGGGRAGEQY
>TRBV7-9|TRBD1|13|TRBJ2-3
ASSFTSGGSDTQY
>TRBV9|TRBD2|15|TRBJ2-1
ASSVEASGKVYNEQF
>TRBV5-1|TRBD1|14|TRBJ1-4
ASSSGQGFANEKLF
>TRBV4-1|TRBD2|13|TRBJ2-1
ASSDVKREYNEQF
>TRBV6-5|-|12|TRBJ1-2
ASTLDGGVSGYT
>TRBV18|-|11|TRBJ2-7
ASSPAADYEQY
>TRBV10-2|TRBD2|12|TRBJ2-3
ASITAGGSDTQY
>TRBV11-3|-|11|-
ASSLSSSYEQY
>TRBV19|TRBD2|11|TRBJ2-4
ASSYSGSNIQY
>TRBV7-3|TRBD1|11|TRBJ1-2
ASSAGTGDGYT
>TRBV7-2|TRBD2|13|TRBJ2-7
ASSLEGGGGYEQY
>TRBV18|TRBD1|15|TRBJ1-1
ASSPLGPGTGDTEAF
>TRBV9|TRBD1|11|TRBJ1-1
ASSVARDSEAF
>TRBV27|-|13|TRBJ1-1
ASSFRYRVNTEAF
>TRBV7-6|-|12|TRBJ2-3
ASSLLSSTDTQY
>TRBV19|-|13|TRBJ2-1
ASSIGPGSYNEQF
>TRBV19|TRBD2|14|TRBJ2-1
ASSPRGAGGYNEQF
>TRBV30|-|10|TRBJ1-5
AWRRSGGPQH